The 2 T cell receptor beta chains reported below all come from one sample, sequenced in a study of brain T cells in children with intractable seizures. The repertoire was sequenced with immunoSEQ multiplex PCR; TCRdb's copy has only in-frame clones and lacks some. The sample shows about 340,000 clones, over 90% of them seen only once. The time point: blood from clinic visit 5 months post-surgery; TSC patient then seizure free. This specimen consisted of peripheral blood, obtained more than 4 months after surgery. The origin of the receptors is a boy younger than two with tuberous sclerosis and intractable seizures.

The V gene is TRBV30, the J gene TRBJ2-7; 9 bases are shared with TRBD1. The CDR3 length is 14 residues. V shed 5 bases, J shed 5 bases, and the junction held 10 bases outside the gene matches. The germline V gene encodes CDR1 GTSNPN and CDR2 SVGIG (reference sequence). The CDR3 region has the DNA TGTGCCTGGTCTTCCGGGACAGGGTTCCACGAGCAGTACTTC. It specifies CAWSSGTGFHEQYF.

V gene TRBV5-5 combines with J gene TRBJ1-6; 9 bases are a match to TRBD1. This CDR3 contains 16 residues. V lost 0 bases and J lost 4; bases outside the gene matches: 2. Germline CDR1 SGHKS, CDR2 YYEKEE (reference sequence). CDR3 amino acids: CASSLVGQGYNSPLHF. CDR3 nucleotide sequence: TGTGCCAGCAGCTTGGTGGGACAGGGTTATAATTCACCCCTCCACTTT.